Included here is one T cell receptor (beta chain) sequence, with context. Its matching antigen is unknown. Germline loops: CDR1 SEHNR, CDR2 FQNEAQ (reference sequence). This CDR3 spans 14 amino acids. Trimming cost V 5 bases and J 3 bases, with 14 bases left between them. This sample is drawn from a study of T cells after yellow fever vaccination. General study points: Overlap between CD4 and CD8 compartments was detected for a small share of clonotypes. Most primary-vaccination clones reappeared after the booster (approximately 95% CD4, 75% to 90% CD8).

Generation of TCR cDNA used 5'RACE template switching (which added a universal primer site and UMIs). TCRdb passed the 5' RACE reads through MiXCR, listing each CDR3 protein once. The profile covers approximately 510,000 distinct CDR3 sequences, with 20% to 25% appearing a single time and around 16% taken by the ten largest. The chain is built from TRBV7-9 and TRBJ2-7; no clear D. This clonotype was obtained from a young man who received the YFV17D yellow fever vaccine. The input for sequencing was PBMCs, taken roughly 20 days after the first yellow fever vaccination. The CDR3 reads CASSRTAQSYEQYF. Written as DNA, the CDR3 is TGTGCCAGCAGCCGGACCGCTCAAAGCTACGAGCAGTACTTC.